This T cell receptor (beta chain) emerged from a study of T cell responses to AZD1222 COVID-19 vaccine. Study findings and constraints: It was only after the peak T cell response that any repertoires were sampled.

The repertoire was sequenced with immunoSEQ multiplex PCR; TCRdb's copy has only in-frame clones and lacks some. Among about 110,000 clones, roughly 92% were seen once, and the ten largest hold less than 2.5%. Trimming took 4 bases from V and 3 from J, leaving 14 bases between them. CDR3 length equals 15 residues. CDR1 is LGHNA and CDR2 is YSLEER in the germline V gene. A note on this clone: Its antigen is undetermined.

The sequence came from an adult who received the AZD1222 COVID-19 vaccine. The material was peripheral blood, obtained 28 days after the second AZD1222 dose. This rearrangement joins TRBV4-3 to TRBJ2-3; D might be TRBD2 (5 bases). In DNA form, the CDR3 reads TGCGCCAGCAGCCCTGGATGGGGAGCGACAGATACGCAGTATTTT. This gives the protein CASSPGWGATDTQYF.